This T cell receptor (beta chain) was recovered during a study of spatial heterogeneity in lung cancer. About the research overall: Detected beta-chain sequences consistently exceeded alpha-chain sequences. Points from the study as a whole: Counts of ubiquitous and regional expanded TCRs tracked ubiquitous and regional nonsynonymous mutations, respectively. Tumoral mutation counts were tracked by counts of expanded intratumoral alpha and beta TCRs.

Indicated time point: sample taken at primary tumor resection. Material for sequencing was whole RNA from tumor, nontumor lung or frozen PBMC, left unsorted. The CDR3 runs to 13 residues. Between the trimmed V and J ends, which lost 1 base and 7 bases, there was a span of 8 bases. Germline CDR1 and CDR2: LNHNV and YYDKDF (reference sequence). TCRdb analysed the 5' RACE reads with MiXCR anew, one entry per CDR3 protein. The data hold about 7,000 distinct CDR3 sequences, with roughly 13% observed a single time. Ten or more counts support this clonotype. Its cognate antigen is unknown. This beta chain is an unintended read in a library built for alpha chains; its size means little.

This sequence was found in a male donor with early-stage non-small cell lung cancer. Sample: lung tumor tissue, taken at surgery. The chain combines TRBV15 with TRBJ1-5; D unclear. CDR3 nucleotides: TGTGCCACCAGCAGAGGTAACGGGCAGCCCCAGCATTTT. This sequence encodes CATSRGNGQPQHF.